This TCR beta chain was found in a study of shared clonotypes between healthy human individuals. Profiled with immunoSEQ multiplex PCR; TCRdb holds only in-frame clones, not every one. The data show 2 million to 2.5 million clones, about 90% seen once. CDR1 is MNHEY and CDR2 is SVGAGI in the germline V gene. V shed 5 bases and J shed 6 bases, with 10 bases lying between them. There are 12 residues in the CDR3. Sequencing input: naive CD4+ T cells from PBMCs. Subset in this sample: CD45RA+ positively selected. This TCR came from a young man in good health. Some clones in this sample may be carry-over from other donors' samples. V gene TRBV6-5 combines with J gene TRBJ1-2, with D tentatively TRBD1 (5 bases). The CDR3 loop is CASSERGHGYTF. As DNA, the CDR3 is TGTGCCAGCAGTGAACGGGGCCATGGCTACACCTTC.